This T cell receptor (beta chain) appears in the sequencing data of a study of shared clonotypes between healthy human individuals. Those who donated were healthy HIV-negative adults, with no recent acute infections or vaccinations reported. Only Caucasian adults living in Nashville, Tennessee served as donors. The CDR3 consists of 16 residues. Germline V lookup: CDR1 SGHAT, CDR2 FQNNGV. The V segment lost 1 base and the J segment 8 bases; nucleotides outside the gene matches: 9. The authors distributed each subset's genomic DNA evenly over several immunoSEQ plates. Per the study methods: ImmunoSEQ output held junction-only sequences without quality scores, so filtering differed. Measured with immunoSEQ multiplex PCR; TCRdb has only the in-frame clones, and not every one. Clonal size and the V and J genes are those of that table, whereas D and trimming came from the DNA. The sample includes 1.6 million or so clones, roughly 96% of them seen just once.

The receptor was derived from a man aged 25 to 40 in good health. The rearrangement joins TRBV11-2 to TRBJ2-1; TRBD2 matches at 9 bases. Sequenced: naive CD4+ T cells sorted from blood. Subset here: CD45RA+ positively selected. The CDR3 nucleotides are TGTGCCAGCAGCTTAGTTCCTAGCGGGGTTGCGTATGAGCAGTTCTTC. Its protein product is CASSLVPSGVAYEQFF.